A selection of T cell receptor beta chains follows, all from one sample in a study of shared clonotypes between healthy human individuals. Produced via immunoSEQ multiplex PCR; TCRdb's table is partial and in-frame only. This table has 1.6 million or so clones, approximately 98.5% appearing once. The sequencing input was naive CD4+ T cells sorted from blood. Receptor source: a young man in good health. The CDR3 runs from the conserved cysteine through the conserved F or W. D genes are given only for firm matches. Size tells how often a clone was seen (once, few, many) or the class of an expanded clone, and some rows leave it out.

J | D | size | V | CDR3 | DNA
TRBJ2-3 | NA | NA | TRBV5-5 | CASSPDPTITDTQYF | TGTGCCAGCAGCCCCGATCCGACAATCACAGATACGCAGTATTTT
TRBJ1-5 | NA | once | TRBV18 | CASSPSLGGPSNQPQHF | TGTGCCAGCTCACCATCCCTGGGGGGGCCTAGCAATCAGCCCCAGCATTTT
TRBJ1-2 | TRBD1 | NA | TRBV25-1 | CASSAHRGGGYTF | TGTGCCAGCAGTGCTCACAGGGGTGGTGGCTACACCTTC
TRBJ2-3 | TRBD2 | NA | TRBV27 | CASRPQAGGRSTDTQYF | TGTGCCAGCAGACCGCAAGCGGGAGGGAGGAGCACAGATACGCAGTATTTT
TRBJ1-2 | NA | NA | TRBV30 | CAWSVTADRIYGYTF | TGTGCCTGGAGTGTGACCGCCGACAGGATCTATGGCTACACCTTC
TRBJ2-1 | TRBD1 | NA | TRBV6-5 | CASSKDRNPYNEQFF | TGTGCCAGCAGTAAGGACAGGAACCCCTACAATGAGCAGTTCTTC
TRBJ2-1 | NA | NA | TRBV7-2 | CASSLGVQREQFF | TGTGCCAGCAGCTTAGGAGTTCAACGGGAGCAGTTCTTC
TRBJ2-7 | NA | once | TRBV2 | CASRGGRGGDYEQYF | TGTGCCAGCAGGGGGGGAAGGGGTGGTGACTACGAGCAGTACTTC
TRBJ2-1 | TRBD2 | NA | TRBV5-4 | CATLRNSGSQDEQFF | TGTGCCACCCTAAGGAACAGCGGGAGTCAGGATGAGCAGTTCTTC
TRBJ1-5 | NA | NA | TRBV28 | CASSTRGGRRNQPQHF | TGTGCCAGCAGCACCCGAGGGGGAAGGCGCAATCAGCCCCAGCATTTT
TRBJ2-5 | NA | NA | TRBV9 | CASSVGTRETQYF | TGTGCCAGCAGCGTAGGAACCAGAGAGACCCAGTACTTC
TRBJ2-3 | NA | NA | TRBV9 | CASTQTPQGAGDTQYF | TGTGCCAGCACCCAAACCCCCCAAGGGGCTGGAGATACGCAGTATTTT
TRBJ2-3 | TRBD1 | NA | TRBV19 | CASTITGTATDTQYF | TGTGCCAGTACCATTACCGGGACAGCCACAGATACGCAGTATTTT
TRBJ2-1 | NA | NA | TRBV5-1 | CASSVDFPYNEQFF | TGCGCCAGCAGCGTGGACTTCCCCTACAATGAGCAGTTCTTC
TRBJ2-7 | NA | NA | TRBV9 | CASSVAIGISYEQYF | TGTGCCAGCAGCGTAGCTATCGGCATTTCCTACGAGCAGTACTTC
TRBJ2-2 | NA | NA | TRBV29-1 | CSVRLPGELFF | TGCAGCGTTCGTCTCCCTGGGGAGCTGTTTTTT
TRBJ2-6 | NA | NA | TRBV5-6 | CASSFSGANVLTF | TGTGCCAGCAGCTTCTCTGGGGCCAACGTCCTGACTTTC
TRBJ2-7 | NA | NA | TRBV5-1 | CASSITGNEQYF | TGCGCCAGCAGCATTACAGGGAACGAGCAGTACTTC
TRBJ1-5 | TRBD1 | NA | TRBV28 | CASSTGGEGNQPQHF | TGTGCCAGCAGCACAGGGGGCGAGGGCAATCAGCCCCAGCATTTT
TRBJ1-3 | NA | NA | TRBV5-6 | CASTRGPPSSFAGNTIYF | TGTGCCAGCACCCGGGGACCCCCCAGTAGCTTCGCTGGAAACACCATATATTTT